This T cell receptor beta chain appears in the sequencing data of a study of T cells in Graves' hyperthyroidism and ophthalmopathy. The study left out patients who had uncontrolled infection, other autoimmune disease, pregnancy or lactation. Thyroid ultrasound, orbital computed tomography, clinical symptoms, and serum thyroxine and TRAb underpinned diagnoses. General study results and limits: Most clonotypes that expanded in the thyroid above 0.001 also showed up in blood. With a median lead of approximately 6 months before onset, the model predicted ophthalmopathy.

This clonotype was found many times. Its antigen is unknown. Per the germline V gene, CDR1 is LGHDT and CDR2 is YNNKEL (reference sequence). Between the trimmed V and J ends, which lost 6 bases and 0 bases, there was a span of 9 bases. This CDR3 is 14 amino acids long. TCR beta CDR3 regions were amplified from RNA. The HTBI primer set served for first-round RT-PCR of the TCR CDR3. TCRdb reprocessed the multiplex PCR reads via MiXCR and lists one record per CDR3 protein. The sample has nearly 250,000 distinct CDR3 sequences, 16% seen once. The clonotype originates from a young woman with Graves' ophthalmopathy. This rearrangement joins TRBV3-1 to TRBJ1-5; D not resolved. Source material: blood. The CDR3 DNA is TGTGCCAGCAGTAGCGGATTTAGCAATCAGCCCCAGCATTTT. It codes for CASSSGFSNQPQHF.